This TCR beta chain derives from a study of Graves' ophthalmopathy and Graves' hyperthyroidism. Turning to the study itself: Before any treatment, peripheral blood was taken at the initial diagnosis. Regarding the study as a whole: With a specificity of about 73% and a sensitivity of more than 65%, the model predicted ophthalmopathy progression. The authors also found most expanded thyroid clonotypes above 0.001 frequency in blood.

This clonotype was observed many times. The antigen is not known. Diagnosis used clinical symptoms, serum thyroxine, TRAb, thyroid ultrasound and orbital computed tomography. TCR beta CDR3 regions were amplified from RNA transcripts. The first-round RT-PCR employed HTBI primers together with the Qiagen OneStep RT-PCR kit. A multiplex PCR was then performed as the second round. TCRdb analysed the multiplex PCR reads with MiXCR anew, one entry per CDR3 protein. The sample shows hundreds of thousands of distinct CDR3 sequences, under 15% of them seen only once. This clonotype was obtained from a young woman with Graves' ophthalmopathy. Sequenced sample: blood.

The CDR3: CAWTPGLGDEQYF. DNA for the CDR3: TGTGCCTGGACCCCGGGACTAGGAGACGAGCAGTACTTC. The chain recombines TRBV30 with TRBJ2-7; 8 bases line up with TRBD2. Germline V lookup: CDR1 GTSNPN, CDR2 SVGIG (reference sequence). V dropped 4 bases and J dropped 5; count of bases not matched to a gene: 7. CDR3 length equals 13 residues.